Following are 2 T cell receptor beta chains from one sample sequenced in a study of T cell repertoires in cytomegalovirus infection. A single record per CDR3 protein comes from TCRdb applying MiXCR to the reads. The table lists tens of thousands of distinct CDR3 sequences, roughly 20% of them singletons. Their specific antigens are unknown. The sequences come from CD8+ T cells from cultured PBMCs, collected from culture after CMV antigen stimulation. Receptors originate from a human donor in good health (CMV status not recorded). Some clones in this sample may be carry-over from other donors' samples.

This chain connects TRBV7-9 to TRBJ2-3; D not resolved. Trimming removed 3 bases from V and 6 bases from J, with 13 bases in between. This CDR3 is 14 amino acids long. Per the germline V gene, CDR1 is SEHNR and CDR2 is FQNEAQ (reference sequence). CDR3 coding DNA: TGTGCCAGCAGCTTCTCGACAACCCCGGATACGCAGTATTTT. Translated, it gives CASSFSTTPDTQYF.

This CDR3 reads CASSPDSLYGYTF. As DNA, the CDR3 is TGTGCCAGCAGCCCCGACAGTCTCTATGGCTACACCTTC. The J gene is TRBJ1-2, the V gene TRBV7-9; perhaps TRBD1 as D (5 bases). Germline-derived CDR1 and CDR2 are SEHNR and FQNEAQ (reference sequence). The CDR3 length is 13 residues. V lost 5 bases and J 4 bases, leaving 11 bases between the germline ends.